Listed here is a single T cell receptor beta chain. The sample is drawn from a study of CD8 T cells in Susac syndrome. RNA in amounts of about 0.5 to 1 ug was reverse transcribed with random hexamers. MiXCR was run by TCRdb on the immunoSEQ multiplex PCR reads, yielding one entry per CDR3 protein. The data contain about 150,000 distinct CDR3 sequences, just under 97% of them seen just once; the ten biggest clones take up 0.13% to 0.15%. TEMRA cells were FACS-enriched, with CD8+ and CD4+ T cells isolated negatively. With 3 bases removed from V and 0 bases from J, the gap between germline ends came to 6 bases. The CDR3 runs to 14 residues.

What was sequenced was CD8+ T cells from PBMCs. The sequence derives from a human donor with multiple sclerosis. The chain carries TRBV12-3 or TRBV12-4 and TRBJ1-3; no clear D gene. CDR3 sequence (DNA): TGTGCCAGCAGTTTGTTCGGCTCTGGAAACACCATATATTTT. Translated, it gives CASSLFGSGNTIYF.